This record looks at one T cell receptor beta chain sequence and its context. What it binds is not known. Germline CDR1 reads SGHRS; CDR2 reads YFSETQ. The CDR3 contains 16 residues. V lost 3 bases and J lost 8, with 21 bases in between. This record comes from a study of CD8 T cells in Susac syndrome. Regarding the study as a whole: The study conceded that relatively few individuals underwent its TCR sequencing and HLA analysis.

Reverse transcription of roughly 0.5 to 1 ug RNA was performed with random hexamers. The authors amplified TCR beta CDR3 across 54 Vbeta and 13 Jbeta using immunoSEQ multiplex PCR. MiXCR, run by TCRdb on the immunoSEQ multiplex PCR reads, gives a single entry per CDR3 protein. The sample has 100,000 to 150,000 distinct CDR3 sequences; roughly 76% are singletons. Sequencing of TCR beta was performed on blood CD8+ and CD4+ T cells. The multiple sclerosis controls, all treatment-naive patients, had relapsing-remitting disease that was stable or active. The sequenced sample consisted of CD8+ T cells from PBMCs. The chain joins TRBV5-1 to TRBJ2-1; D gene uncertain. The TCR was taken from a human donor with multiple sclerosis. In DNA form, the CDR3 reads TGCGCCAGCAGCTCTCCAATTGTAGGTTCTTGGTATGAGCAGTTCTTC. It translates to CASSSPIVGSWYEQFF.